This T cell receptor beta chain emerged from a study of metastatic and nonmetastatic thyroid tumors. For the study at large: For malignant and benign thyroid patients, tumor or nodule tissue and blood were the sources whose repertoires were compared.

For this clone: Antigen unknown.

The study, taken as a whole, reports: For both blood and tumor, malignant thyroid tumors reportedly showed significantly higher TCR beta diversity than benign nodules did.

There were no patients who had received any treatment before thyroid surgery. In the authors' methods: The study built a papillary thyroid cancer distant-metastasis classifier from CDR3 differences across clinicopathological groups. TCRdb re-analyzed the PCR reads using MiXCR. None of the V and J calls come from the authors' own analysis; TCRdb made them. The table lists about 41,000 clones, approximately 10% of them singletons. This clonotype was sampled from a female donor with papillary thyroid cancer or a benign thyroid nodule (not recorded which). Some clones in this sample may be carry-over from other donors' samples. Material for sequencing was blood.

CDR3 DNA sequence: TGTGCCAGCAGCCAAGCAGGGGATCCCCAGCATTTT. This gives the protein CASSQAGDPQHF. The chain recombines TRBV6-1 with TRBJ1-5; a weak D match, TRBD1 (6 bases). CDR3 length: 12 residues. CDR1 and CDR2 from the germline V gene are MNHNS and SASEGT. V was clipped by 6 bases and J by 10 bases, with 13 bases between them.